This T cell receptor (beta chain) was recovered during a study of cytomegalovirus exposure and HLA in healthy donors listed by TCRdb under 2017. In the study overall: An earlier analysis of more than 550 of the donors reported 250 to 300 Gb of sequence data and around 120 million unique TCR beta sequences obtained from around 170 million T cells. High-throughput TCR immunosequencing, statistical association of individual TCRs with disease status, and machine learning were combined to predict cytomegalovirus infection status. An earlier analysis of some 500 of the donors applied high-throughput TCR beta sequencing to assess whether each TCR beta V gene segment acted as functional or pseudogenic. A later analysis re-examined previously published TCR beta repertoires from 610 or so donors and added high-resolution HLA genotyping to investigate patterns of TCR occurrence. All discovery cohort repertoires had been generated using a single sequencing platform. The study aimed to test whether signatures of past pathogen exposure could be identified by cataloging public T cell receptors. About 300 gigabases of sequencing data and approximately 93 million unique TCR sequences were included in an early release covering 500 to 750 HLA-typed donors. The T cell repertoires of some 670 subjects were profiled by immunosequencing and related to cytomegalovirus serostatus. Besides the first cohort of approximately 670 subjects, a separate validation cohort made up of some 110 different subjects was used. Donor age, sex, ethnicity and CMV serostatus were compiled together with the repertoire data. Among the roughly 370 genotyped donors, approximately 81% belonged to the genetic ancestry cluster associated with self-reported Caucasian donors. The number of donors typed differed by locus, with 629-630 for A, B, C, DRB1 and DQB1, approximately 500 for DQA1, 606 for DPA1, and approximately 470 for DPB1. Class I and class II HLA loci were covered by the typing at four-digit resolution. Because of strong linkage in the cohort, four to six DR-DQ haplotypes were treated as single units for association and clustering. Among some 400 genotyped donors of the cohort, an average of around 240,000 unique TCR beta nucleotide sequences were sequenced per donor, roughly 18% of them non-productive. Rather than drawing on any new phenotypic data, the later analysis identified candidate immune exposures from TCR beta sequences and the way those sequences occurred across donors. Genome-wide SNP genotypes for about 65% of the 666 donors were used in a later genetic analysis, which treated that subset as a discovery cohort.

Receptor libraries were prepared by the immunoSEQ multiplex PCR assay. For the multiplex PCR, a mixture combining 60 forward primers for TCR Vbeta segments and 13 reverse primers for TCR Jbeta segments was used. The CDR3 region of rearranged TCR beta genes was amplified from genomic DNA with a multiplex PCR assay. The Illumina HiSeq System was used to sequence the amplified TCR beta libraries as 87-base-pair reads. Concerning the study's data processing: A later analysis counted about 80 million unique TCR beta chains across the 670 or so repertoires, and around 9.9 million of these chains were shared by at least two donors. A nearest-neighbor algorithm error-corrected the raw reads and collapsed the reads into unique sequences, merging closely related sequences to remove PCR and sequencing errors. V, D and J gene segments were assigned by aligning CDR3 sequences to IMGT reference sequences. For a sequence to be retained, a match of at least six nucleotides to both a V gene segment and a J gene segment was required. A rearrangement was called productive if the CDR3 had no stop codons and remained in frame with V and J, and every other rearrangement was called non-productive. Following IMGT convention, CDR3 was defined as the stretch from the second conserved V-encoded cysteine up to the conserved J-encoded phenylalanine. The earlier analysis of fewer than 750 of the donors excluded sequences that lacked an unambiguous match to a single V gene segment. An earlier analysis of several hundred of the donors called V segments functional above 56.7% productive rearrangements and segregating when the between-donor standard deviation exceeded 5%. To diagnose cytomegalovirus status from the catalog of TCR beta chain sequences, a statistical classification framework was built. V and J gene assignment, in a later analysis, came from comparing TCR nucleotide sequences with IMGT/GENE-DB human TR gene sequences. Using the TCRdist pipeline, a later analysis assigned CDR3 sequences along with most-parsimonious VDJ recombination scenarios. In a later analysis, each TCR beta chain was defined by its CDR3 amino acid sequence together with its V-gene family, and reads without a unique V-gene family were excluded. As a way to deal with suspected cross-contamination and a sequencing artifact, a later analysis dropped 592 nucleotide sequences that were highly shared and had low generation probability. A later analysis calculated a clonal expansion index for each public chain from normalized within-repertoire ranks of inferred template counts. In a later analysis, generation probabilities were computed with a VDJ recombination model fitted to out-of-frame rearrangements, and the resulting probabilities were checked against IGoR. Hypergeometric tests were used in a later analysis to score TCR-TCR, TCR-HLA and TCR-CMV co-occurrence, with a repertoire-size bias correction applied to the TCR pairs. To estimate false discovery rates, a later analysis permuted the HLA or CMV assignments 20 times. In a later analysis, co-occurring TCRs were grouped using DBSCAN, with TCRdist sequence similarity added in when clustering inside HLA-allele-positive subsets. For co-occurrence clustering, repertoires with fewer than 30,000 or more than 120,000 public chains were excluded, along with five repertoires with anomalous nucleotide sharing. Drawn from immuneACCESS, this table holds only the in-frame rearrangements with V and J called that TCRdb kept. Clones are partly lost; checked studies trace under half to an unresolved V gene and leave the rest unexplained. That table furnishes V, J and clone size, whereas the DNA furnished D and trimming. A total of around 210,000 clones appear in this sample, roughly 78% of them only once. The top ten constitute about 0.5% of the sample.

The cohort consisted of some 730 healthy bone marrow donors. Cohort members were all nominally healthy when sampled, although unrecorded immune exposures were likely present. The donor tested CMV seronegative, placing the donor among the roughly 340 seronegative members of the cohort. Every donor gave a peripheral blood sample, and the peripheral blood mononuclear cells from that sample were used for TCR beta sequencing. Genomic DNA extraction from the blood cell samples was performed with the Qiagen DNeasy Blood Extraction Kit. In the case of this clone: Its antigen remains unidentified. No base quality values were provided; no much bigger clone lies one nucleotide off.

The germline V and J ends show losses of 1 base and 4 bases respectively, and no gene match explains 2 bases of the junction. Inclusive of the bounding cysteine and phenylalanine, the CDR3 is 14 residues long. Only CDR3 DNA is held: 42 bases, read in frame from base 1. According to the germline V gene, CDR1 reads SGHTA and CDR2 reads FQGNSA. Points the paper makes about the study in general: A total of about 150 TCR beta chains were listed by the study as associated with cytomegalovirus. A later analysis found that HLA-associated TCR beta chains were more clonally expanded and had lower generation probabilities than equally common non-associated chains. At a false discovery rate of 0.05, a later analysis linked some 17,000 TCR beta sequences to specific HLA alleles. Only TCR beta chains were sequenced in this cohort, and the absence of alpha or paired-chain data limited detectable features. According to the authors, the approach could potentially be generalized to other disease states and immunological phenotypes. In a later analysis, TCR association rates were found to vary across HLA loci, with the most associated TCRs seen for DRB1 alleles and the fewest for HLA-C alleles. A further reported finding was that TCR beta sequences accurately predicted the HLA-A and HLA-B alleles for most subjects in the first cohort. A later analysis found that most CMV-associated TCR beta chains appeared HLA-restricted, with HLA associations seemingly driven largely by CMV exposure. In vitro tests confirmed that three of the cytomegalovirus-associated TCR beta chains recognize cytomegalovirus antigens. A group of highly shared sequence variants was considered likely to be a technical artifact of the sequencing pipeline. Because the 87-base-pair reads could not distinguish some IMGT-functional V segments, including TRBV6-2 and TRBV6-3, those segments were excluded. In a later analysis, several top co-occurrence clusters were reported to appear linked to parvovirus B19, influenza, CMV and Epstein-Barr virus. CMV serostatus was the only immune exposure information available for the cohort. When HLA alleles, especially DR and DQ, strongly co-occurred, attributing TCR associations to individual alleles was difficult. An association between a missense DCLRE1C variant and V-gene and J-gene trimming of TCR beta chains was found in a later genetic analysis and replicated in an independent cohort. An earlier analysis of 587 of the donors showed that most TCR beta V segments appeared in productive rearrangements either about 87% or about 30% of the time, which broadly matched IMGT annotations. While some public TCRs were present in many individuals, most TCR sequences turned up only very rarely across donors. Roughly uniform sequencing depth across donors was assumed in presence/absence analyses, although this assumption may not hold. Compared with the approximately 720-donor mean, donors in an Asian-associated ancestry cluster had fewer N-insertions in productive TCRs, according to a later genetic analysis. Cytomegalovirus status was reported to be diagnosed by the classifier with high specificity and sensitivity in both the original and validation cohorts. The earlier analysis of some 560 of the donors excluded 15 to 20 rarely observed V segments, including chromosome 9 orphons, because counts were too low. HLA typing was unavailable for some donors at each locus, so association tests used only the typed subset. Correlated functional status among segregating V segments might be attributable to linkage disequilibrium, but an unknown experimental factor could not be ruled out.

The specimen was PBMCs. The chain uses TRBV7-2 and TRBJ2-5, and 8 bases in between align with TRBD2. This receptor was obtained from a boy younger than 18 in good health and CMV-seronegative. The DNA is TGTGCCAGCAGCTTAGTGGGACTAGGAGAGACCCAGTACTTC. Its protein reads: CASSLVGLGETQYF. When the CDR3 is completed using the reference TRBV7-2 and TRBJ2-5 genes on either side, the full variable domain is GAGVSQSPSNKVTEKGKDVELRCDPISGHTALYWYRQSLGQGLEFLIYFQGNSAPDKSGLPSDRFSAERTGGSVSTLTIQRTQQEDSAVYLCASSLVGLGETQYFGPGTRLLVL.